The 17 T cell receptor beta chains given below trace back to one sample, sequenced in a study of blood T cell repertoires in COVID-19. Libraries were prepared by immunoSEQ multiplex PCR; TCRdb keeps only in-frame clonotypes and omits some of them. The sample consists of 350,000 to 550,000 clones, around nine tenths of them appearing once. What was sequenced was PBMCs or T cells enriched from blood (not recorded which). All receptors come from a woman aged 18-29 years with acute COVID-19.

A single count supports this clone. The chain links TRBV27 to TRBJ2-7; TRBD1 aligns across 7 bases. With V trimmed by 5 bases and J by 4 bases, 14 bases remained unmatched. This CDR3 has 16 residues. CDR1 MNHEY and CDR2 SMNVEV come from the germline V gene (reference sequence). CDR3 loop: CASSPRTGTVRYEQYF. Written as DNA, the CDR3 is TGTGCCAGCAGTCCCCGGACGGGGACAGTACGGTACGAGCAGTACTTC.

In this sample, this clone turned up a few times. This chain links TRBV5-6 with TRBJ1-2; 10 bases are shared with TRBD1. Germline V gives CDR1 SGHDT, CDR2 YYEEEE. V was clipped by 0 bases and J by 6 bases; unmatched bases: 2. CDR3 length equals 14 residues. The CDR3 nucleotides read TGTGCCAGCAGCTTGGAGACAGGGGGCGATGGCTACACCTTC. It specifies CASSLETGGDGYTF.

The J gene is TRBJ2-3, the V gene TRBV21-1; TRBD2, the D gene given by the table, was not confirmed from the DNA. TRBV21-1 is a known pseudogene. The CDR3 loop spans 14 amino acids. In nucleotides, the CDR3 is TGTGCCAGCAGCCTCGGGAGGGGGGGGAAGTCGCAGTATTTT. It yields the protein CASSLGRGGKSQYF.

The chain carries TRBV3-1 (or the pseudogene TRBV3-2) and TRBJ2-1, with 7 bases aligning to TRBD2. Trimming at V came to 4 bases and at J to 2 bases, leaving 5 bases not matched to a gene. The CDR3 runs 15 residues. Germline-derived CDR1 and CDR2 are LGHDT and YNNKEL (reference sequence). CDR3 sequence (DNA): TGTGCCAGCAGCCGAGAGGGACTACCCTACAATGAGCAGTTCTTC. This gives the protein CASSREGLPYNEQFF.

V is TRBV7-2 and J is TRBJ1-1; 7 positions match TRBD1. The CDR3 loop spans 14 amino acids. V shed 4 bases and J 4 bases; nucleotides not matched to a gene: 6. The germline CDR1 and CDR2 sequences are SGHTA and FQGNSA. The CDR3 protein is CASSSTRGVTEAFF. The CDR3 DNA follows: TGTGCCAGCAGCTCCACCAGGGGGGTCACTGAAGCTTTCTTT.

The chain couples TRBV7-9 to TRBJ1-1; D is possibly TRBD1 (5 bases). CDR1 and CDR2 (germline): SEHNR, FQNEAQ (reference sequence). The CDR3 runs to 14 residues. Trimming shortened V by 7 bases and J by 0 bases, and 12 bases separated the two germline ends. Written as DNA, the CDR3 is TGTGCCAGCACCATGACAGCTTTGAACACTGAAGCTTTCTTT. Its translation: CASTMTALNTEAFF.

Of note for this clone: One end of the junction is discordant with germline, which a read error may explain. The V call is TRBV7-7, the J call TRBJ2-5; 8 bases are shared with TRBD1. Germline CDR1 and CDR2: SSHAT and FNYEAQ (reference sequence). The CDR3 runs to 15 residues. The CDR3 DNA follows: TGTGCTAGCAGCCTAAACAGGGGGGTACTAGAGACCCAGTACTTC. Encoded protein: CASSLNRGVLETQYF.

V gene TRBV2 combines with J gene TRBJ2-5; the match to TRBD2 covers 8 bases. There are 13 residues in the CDR3. Germline V gene lookup returns CDR1 SNHLY and CDR2 FYNNEI. Trimming at V came to 3 bases and at J to 4 bases, leaving 1 base not matched to a gene. The CDR3 sequence is CASSEAGGETQYF. The CDR3 nucleotides read TGTGCCAGCAGTGAGGCGGGGGGAGAGACCCAGTACTTC.

The chain recombines TRBV10-1 with TRBJ2-1; the match to TRBD2 covers 11 bases. The CDR3 is 14 residues long. Losses at the gene ends were 11 bases for V and 9 bases for J; bases not matched to a gene: 12. Germline-derived CDR1 and CDR2 are WNHNN and SYGVQD (reference sequence). The CDR3 DNA is TGCGCCTCCGCGACTAGCGGGGACCCCATTGAGCAGTTCTTC. As protein: CASATSGDPIEQFF.

The chain recombines TRBV5-4 with TRBJ2-7; a possible D gene is TRBD2 (6 bases). CDR1 is SGHNT, CDR2 YYREEE, per germline (reference sequence). This CDR3 contains 15 residues. V was pared by 2 bases and J by 9 bases, with 21 bases between. The CDR3 region is CASSLMETSQKRQYF. As DNA, the CDR3 is TGTGCCAGCAGCTTAATGGAGACTAGTCAAAAGAGGCAGTACTTC.

The chain joins TRBV5-1 to TRBJ2-5, with 8 bases matching TRBD2. The ends lost 4 bases at V and 3 bases at J; junction bases unmatched: 14. Germline CDR1 and CDR2: SGHRS and YFSETQ. CDR3 length: 17 residues. CDR3: CASSPGINSGIKETQYF. CDR3 DNA: TGCGCCAGCAGCCCGGGCATTAATAGCGGGATTAAAGAGACCCAGTACTTC.

The gene calls are TRBV9 and TRBJ1-2; no firm D call. The germline CDR1 and CDR2 sequences are SGDLS and YYNGEE. The CDR3 is made up of 15 amino acids. The germline V and J ends were trimmed by 0 bases and 1 base, with 10 bases remaining between them. The CDR3 sequence: CASSVDRRFNYGYTF. In nucleotides, the CDR3 is TGTGCCAGCAGCGTAGATCGGAGATTTAACTATGGCTACACCTTC.

The V gene is TRBV5-6, the J gene TRBJ1-2; no clear D gene. The CDR3 loop spans 13 amino acids. Germline V gene data show CDR1 as SGHDT and CDR2 as YYEEEE. V was clipped by 5 bases and J by 1 base, with 9 bases between them. The CDR3 here is CASSLLNNYGYTF. The CDR3 DNA sequence: TGTGCCAGCAGTCTACTGAATAACTATGGCTACACCTTC.

This clone was seen a handful of times. The J gene is TRBJ1-4, the V gene TRBV7-9, with 7 bases aligning to TRBD1. J was trimmed by 2 bases and V by 5 bases; bases with no gene match: 8. Germline CDR1 reads SEHNR; CDR2 reads FQNEAQ (reference sequence). The CDR3 runs to 16 residues. The CDR3 loop reads CASSLGQDLTNEKLFF. In DNA form, the CDR3 reads TGTGCCAGCAGCCTCGGACAGGATCTTACTAATGAAAAACTGTTTTTT.

The rearrangement joins TRBV5-1 to TRBJ2-2; D is perhaps TRBD1 (6 bases). The CDR3 has 13 residues. Germline values: CDR1 SGHRS, CDR2 YFSETQ. V lost 0 bases, J lost 8 bases, and 8 bases lay in between. The CDR3 loop is CASSLDRVGELFF. The CDR3 DNA reads TGCGCCAGCAGCTTGGACAGGGTGGGGGAGCTGTTTTTT.

J is TRBJ2-3 and V is TRBV2; D ambiguous. The ends were cut back, 7 bases at V and 6 bases at J, with 14 bases in the middle. Germline CDR1 and CDR2: SNHLY and FYNNEI. The CDR3 extends over 13 amino acids. CDR3 amino acids: CASTVSLGDTQYF. The CDR3, as DNA: TGTGCCAGCACGGTCTCCCTCGGGGATACGCAGTATTTT.

This rearrangement joins TRBV5-4 to TRBJ2-2; the D gene is possibly TRBD2 (7 bases). Trimming stripped 4 bases from V and 5 bases from J, with 15 bases between. This CDR3 is 15 amino acids long. Germline V lookup: CDR1 SGHNT, CDR2 YYREEE (reference sequence). CDR3 protein: CASSPRGRGTGELFF. The DNA for the CDR3 is TGTGCCAGCAGCCCTAGGGGGAGGGGTACCGGGGAGCTGTTTTTT.